This TCR beta chain is drawn from a study of blood T cell repertoires in COVID-19. The CDR3 length is 14 residues. The germline gives CDR1 SGHTA, CDR2 FQGNSA. Trimming stripped 1 base from V and 9 bases from J, with 16 bases between. This table comes from immunoSEQ multiplex PCR, and its TCRdb copy is limited to in-frame clones, with some not included. The table records 110,000 or so clones, roughly 85% of them present only once. The chain uses TRBV7-2 and TRBJ2-7, with D possibly being TRBD1 (5 bases). Sequencing was performed on peripheral blood. The origin of this receptor is a human donor in a cohort sampled during active COVID-19. The DNA for the CDR3 is TGTGCCAGCAGCTTAGAGGGGATAAATTTTGGGCAGTACTTC. The encoded protein is CASSLEGINFGQYF.